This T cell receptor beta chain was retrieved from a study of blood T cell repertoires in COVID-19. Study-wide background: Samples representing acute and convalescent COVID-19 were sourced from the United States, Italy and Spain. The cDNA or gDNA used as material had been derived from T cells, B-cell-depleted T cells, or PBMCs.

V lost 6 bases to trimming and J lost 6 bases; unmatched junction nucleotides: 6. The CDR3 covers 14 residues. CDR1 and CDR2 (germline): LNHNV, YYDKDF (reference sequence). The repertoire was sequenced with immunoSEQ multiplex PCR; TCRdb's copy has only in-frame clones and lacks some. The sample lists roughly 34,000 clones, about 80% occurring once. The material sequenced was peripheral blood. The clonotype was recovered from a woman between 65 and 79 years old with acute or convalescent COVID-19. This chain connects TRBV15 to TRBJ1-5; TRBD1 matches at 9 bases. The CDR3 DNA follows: TGTGCCACCAGTACGGACAGGGGTCTTCAGCCCCAGCATTTT. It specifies CATSTDRGLQPQHF.